These T cell receptor beta chains were read from a single sample in a study of T cell responses to AZD1222 COVID-19 vaccine. The assay was immunoSEQ multiplex PCR, and TCRdb's table has in-frame clones only and misses some. This sample has 100,000 or so clones, with approximately 89% found just once. This specimen consisted of peripheral blood, obtained 28 days after the second AZD1222 dose. All receptors come from an adult who received the AZD1222 COVID-19 vaccine. Each CDR3 is given with its conserved first and last residue. The D gene is left open where the match is weak. Some rows have no size entry. The others give once, few or many, or a class for an expanded clone.

j_call clone_size d_call v_call cdr3_aa cdr3_nt
TRBJ1-3 NA NA TRBV18 CASSQQGSLSGNTIYF TGTGCCAGCTCACAACAGGGATCCCTCTCTGGAAACACCATATATTTT
TRBJ2-5 NA NA TRBV6-5 CASSYAPNSQETQYF TGTGCCAGCAGTTACGCACCGAATAGCCAAGAGACCCAGTACTTC
TRBJ1-6 NA NA TRBV28 CASSSLSPLHF TGTGCCAGCAGTTCGCTATCACCCCTCCACTTT
TRBJ1-5 once NA TRBV5-5 CASSLAGGSNQPQHF TGTGCCAGCAGCTTGGCGGGCGGAAGCAATCAGCCCCAGCATTTT
TRBJ1-2 NA NA TRBV6-5 CASSYGAYGYTF TGTGCCAGCAGTTATGGAGCCTATGGCTACACCTTC
TRBJ1-1 NA NA TRBV19 CASSIGLMNTEAFF TGTGCCAGTAGTATAGGCTTAATGAACACTGAAGCTTTCTTT
TRBJ1-5 NA NA TRBV19 CASRPQRNSNQPQHF TGTGCCAGTAGGCCACAGAGAAATAGCAATCAGCCCCAGCATTTT
TRBJ1-5 NA NA TRBV19 CASSQGVYSNQPQHF TGTGCCAGTAGTCAGGGCGTGTATAGCAATCAGCCCCAGCATTTT
TRBJ2-2 NA NA TRBV6-5 CASSLGAGSSGELFF TGTGCCAGCAGTCTCGGAGCGGGTTCCTCCGGGGAGCTGTTTTTT
TRBJ2-7 NA TRBD1 TRBV19 CASGDRAVEQYF TGTGCCAGCGGGGACAGGGCTGTCGAGCAGTACTTC
TRBJ2-3 NA NA TRBV10-1 CASSGTTTDTQYF TGCGCCAGCAGCGGGACAACCACAGATACGCAGTATTTT
TRBJ1-1 once NA TRBV6-5 CASSYSRRGDTEAFF TGTGCCAGCAGTTACTCGAGAAGGGGGGATACTGAAGCTTTCTTT
TRBJ1-2 NA NA TRBV27 CASILRKGVGYGYTF TGTGCCAGCATCCTTCGGAAGGGGGTAGGCTATGGCTACACCTTC
TRBJ2-7 NA TRBD1 TRBV28 CASSGDSSYEQYF TGTGCCAGCAGTGGGGACAGCTCCTACGAGCAGTACTTC
TRBJ1-4 NA TRBD1 TRBV7-2 CASSLMTGRDEKLFF TGTGCCAGCAGCCTTATGACAGGGCGGGATGAAAAACTGTTTTTT
TRBJ1-5 NA TRBD1 TRBV5-5 CASSPDRVQPQHF TGTGCCAGCAGCCCTGACAGGGTACAGCCCCAGCATTTT
TRBJ2-7 NA NA TRBV9 CASSVAESYEQYF TGTGCCAGCAGCGTAGCGGAGTCCTACGAGCAGTACTTC
TRBJ2-5 once NA TRBV7-3 CASSLGRQETQYF TGTGCCAGCAGCTTAGGCAGGCAAGAGACCCAGTACTTC
TRBJ2-7 NA TRBD2 TRBV7-6 CASSNWTSAEQYF TGTGCCAGCAGCAACTGGACTAGCGCTGAGCAGTACTTC
TRBJ1-2 NA NA TRBV28 CASSDSLGGLNYGYTF TGTGCCAGCAGCGACTCCCTTGGGGGTCTTAACTATGGCTACACCTTC
TRBJ2-3 NA NA TRBV7-2 CASSLAISTDTQYF TGTGCCAGCAGCTTAGCTATTAGCACAGATACGCAGTATTTT
TRBJ1-5 NA NA TRBV10-2 CASSEGGNQPQHF TGCGCCAGCAGTGAGGGGGGGAATCAGCCCCAGCATTTT